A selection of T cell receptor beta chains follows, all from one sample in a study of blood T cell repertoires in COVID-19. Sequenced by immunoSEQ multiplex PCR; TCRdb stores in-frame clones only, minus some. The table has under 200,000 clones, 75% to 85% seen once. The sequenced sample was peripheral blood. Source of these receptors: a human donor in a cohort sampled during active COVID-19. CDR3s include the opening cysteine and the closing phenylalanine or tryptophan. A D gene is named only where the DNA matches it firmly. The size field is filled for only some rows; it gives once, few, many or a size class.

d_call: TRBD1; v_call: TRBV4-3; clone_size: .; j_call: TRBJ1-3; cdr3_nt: TGCGCCAGCAGCCAACAGGGGGCGAGCTCTGGAAACACCATATATTTT; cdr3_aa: CASSQQGASSGNTIYF
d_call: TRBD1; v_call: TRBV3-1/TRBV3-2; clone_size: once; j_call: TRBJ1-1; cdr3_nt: TGTGCCAGCAGCCAATCCTCGGACAGGGTGGGCGCTTTCTTT; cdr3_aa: CASSQSSDRVGAFF
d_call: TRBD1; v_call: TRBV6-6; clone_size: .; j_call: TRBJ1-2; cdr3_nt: TGTGCCAGCAGCCGGGACAGGGATTCCTATGGCTACACCTTC; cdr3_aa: CASSRDRDSYGYTF
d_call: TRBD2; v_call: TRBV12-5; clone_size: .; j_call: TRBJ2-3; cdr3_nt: TGTGCTAGTGGGAGAGCGGGGGTCCCTTATTTT; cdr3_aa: CASGRAGVPYF
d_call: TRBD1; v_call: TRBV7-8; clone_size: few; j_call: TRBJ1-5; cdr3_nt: TGTGCCAGCAGCGGGGGACAGGGCAGCAATCAGCCCCAGCATTTT; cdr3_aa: CASSGGQGSNQPQHF
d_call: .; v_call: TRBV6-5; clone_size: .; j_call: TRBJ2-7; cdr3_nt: TGTGCCAGCAGTTACGGGTGGCAGGGGAACGAGCAGTACTTC; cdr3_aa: CASSYGWQGNEQYF
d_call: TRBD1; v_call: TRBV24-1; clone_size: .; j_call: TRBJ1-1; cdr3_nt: TGTGCCACCCGAGACAGGGAGAACACTGAAGCTTTCTTT; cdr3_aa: CATRDRENTEAFF
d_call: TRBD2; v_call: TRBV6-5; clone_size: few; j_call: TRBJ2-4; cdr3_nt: TGTGCCAGCAGTCCCAGCGGGGGGCAAAACATTCAGTACTTC; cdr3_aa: CASSPSGGQNIQYF
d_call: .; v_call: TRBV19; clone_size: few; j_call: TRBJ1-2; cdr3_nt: TGTGCCAGTAGTACGGACTCTCGGAGGGGCTACACCTTC; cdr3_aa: CASSTDSRRGYTF
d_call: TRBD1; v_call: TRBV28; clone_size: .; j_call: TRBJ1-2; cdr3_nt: TGTGCCAGTTGGGGACAGGGGAATCCCTATGGCTACACCTTC; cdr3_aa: CASWGQGNPYGYTF
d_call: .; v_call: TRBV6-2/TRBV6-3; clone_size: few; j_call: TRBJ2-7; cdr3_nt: TGTGCCAGCAGCCCGACAGTGACCTACGAGCAGTACTTC; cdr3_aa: CASSPTVTYEQYF
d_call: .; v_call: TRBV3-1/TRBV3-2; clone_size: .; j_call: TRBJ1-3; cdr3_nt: TGTGCCAGCAGCCAAGAGCGACAGTTCTCTGGAAACACCATATATTTT; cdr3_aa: CASSQERQFSGNTIYF
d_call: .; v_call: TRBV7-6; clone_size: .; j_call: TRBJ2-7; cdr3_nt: TGTGCCAGCAGCTTAGATTTTACAGGGCCAAAGGGGGATTACGAGCAGTACTTC; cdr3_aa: CASSLDFTGPKGDYEQYF
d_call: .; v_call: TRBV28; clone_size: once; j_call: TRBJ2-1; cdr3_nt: TGTGCCAGCAGAGATCCCTTCCGGGGGCAGTTCTTC; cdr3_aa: CASRDPFRGQFF
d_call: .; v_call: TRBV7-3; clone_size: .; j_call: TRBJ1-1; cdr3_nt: TGTGCCAGCAGCTATTCAGGGACTGAAGCTTTCTTT; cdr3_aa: CASSYSGTEAFF
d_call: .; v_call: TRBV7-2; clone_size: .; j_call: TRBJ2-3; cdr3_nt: TGTGCCAGCAGCAAGACTACTAACACAGATACGCAGTATTTT; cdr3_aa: CASSKTTNTDTQYF
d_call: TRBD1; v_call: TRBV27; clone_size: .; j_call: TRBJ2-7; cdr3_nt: TGTGCCAGCAGTCCGGGGACAGGGGGAGAGCAGTACTTC; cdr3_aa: CASSPGTGGEQYF
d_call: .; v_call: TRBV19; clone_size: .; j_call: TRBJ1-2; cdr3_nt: TGTGCCAGTAGTATCCGGCAGGGAAACTATGGCTACACCTTC; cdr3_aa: CASSIRQGNYGYTF
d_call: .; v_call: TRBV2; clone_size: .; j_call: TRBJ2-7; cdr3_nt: TGTGCCAGCAGTTACGGGTCCTACGAGCAGTACTTC; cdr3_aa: CASSYGSYEQYF
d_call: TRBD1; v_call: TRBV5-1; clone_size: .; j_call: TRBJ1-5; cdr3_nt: TGCGCCAGCAGCCCGGGGACAGCCAATCAGCCCCAGCATTTT; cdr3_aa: CASSPGTANQPQHF
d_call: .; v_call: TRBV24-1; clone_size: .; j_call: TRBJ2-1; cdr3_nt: TGTGCCACCGGGCAGCCCTACAATGAGCAGTTCTTC; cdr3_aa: CATGQPYNEQFF
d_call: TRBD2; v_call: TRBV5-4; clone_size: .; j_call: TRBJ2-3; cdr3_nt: TGTGCCAGCAGCTTGTTTGCGGGAGCAGATACGCAGTATTTT; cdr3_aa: CASSLFAGADTQYF
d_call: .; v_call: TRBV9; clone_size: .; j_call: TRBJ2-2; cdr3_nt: TGTGCCAGCAGGGACTCTAGTAGGGGGGGTGTCGGGGAGCTGTTTTTT; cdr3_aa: CASRDSSRGGVGELFF
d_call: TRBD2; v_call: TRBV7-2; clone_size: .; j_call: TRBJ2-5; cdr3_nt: TGTGCCAGCAGCTTGGGACTAGCGGGGGGTTGGCAAGAGACCCAGTACTTC; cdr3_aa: CASSLGLAGGWQETQYF
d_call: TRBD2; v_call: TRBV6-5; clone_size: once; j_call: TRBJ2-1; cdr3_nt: TGTGCCAGCAGCTGGACTAGTAGGGGCAACAATGAGCAGTTCTTC; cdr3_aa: CASSWTSRGNNEQFF
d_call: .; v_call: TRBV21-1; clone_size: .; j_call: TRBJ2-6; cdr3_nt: TGTGCCAGCAGCCTCCCCCGATGGAGGGGAGGCGCTGGGGCCAACGTCCTGACTTTC; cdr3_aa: CASSLPRWRGGAGANVLTF
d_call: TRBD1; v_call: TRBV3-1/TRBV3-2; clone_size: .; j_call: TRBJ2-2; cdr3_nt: TGTGCCAGCAGGGAAGGGGGCGGCACGAACACCGGGGAGCTGTTTTTT; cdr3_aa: CASREGGGTNTGELFF
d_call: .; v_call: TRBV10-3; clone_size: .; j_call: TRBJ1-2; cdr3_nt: TGTGCCATCGGTCGGGCAGGGTCATGGTATGGCTACACCTTC; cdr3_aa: CAIGRAGSWYGYTF
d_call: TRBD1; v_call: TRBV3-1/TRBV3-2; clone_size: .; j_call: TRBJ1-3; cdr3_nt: TGTGCCAGCAGCCCCCGGGACAGGGGGCGCGGAAACACCATATATTTT; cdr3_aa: CASSPRDRGRGNTIYF
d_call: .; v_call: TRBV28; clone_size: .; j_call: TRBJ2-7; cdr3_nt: TGTGCCAGCAGCCCCACGGTGGGAGGACCGAGCTCCTACGAGCAGTACTTC; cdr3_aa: CASSPTVGGPSSYEQYF
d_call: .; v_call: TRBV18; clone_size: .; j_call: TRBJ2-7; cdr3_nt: TGTGCCAGCTCACCAAACAACTACGAGCAGTACTTC; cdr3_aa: CASSPNNYEQYF
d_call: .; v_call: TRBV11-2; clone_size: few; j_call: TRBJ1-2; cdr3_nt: TGTGCCAGCAGCCCCGGGTCTTACTATGGCTACACCTTC; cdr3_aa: CASSPGSYYGYTF
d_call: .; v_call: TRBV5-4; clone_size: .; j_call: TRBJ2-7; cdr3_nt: TGTGCCAGCAGCTTGGACAGCTACTCCTACGAGCAGTACTTC; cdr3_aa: CASSLDSYSYEQYF
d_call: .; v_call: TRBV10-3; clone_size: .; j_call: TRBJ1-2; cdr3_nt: TGTGCCATCAGCGCCGGGAACTATGGCTACACCTTC; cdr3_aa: CAISAGNYGYTF
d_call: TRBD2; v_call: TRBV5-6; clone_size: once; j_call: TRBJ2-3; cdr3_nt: TGTGCCAGCAGTCATCAAGGAGGCGGGAGAACCACAGATACGCAGTATTTT; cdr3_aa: CASSHQGGGRTTDTQYF
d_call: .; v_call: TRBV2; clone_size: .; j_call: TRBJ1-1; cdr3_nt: TGTGCCAGCAGTGAAGGGCAGGGGATGAACACTGAAGCTTTCTTT; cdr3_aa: CASSEGQGMNTEAFF
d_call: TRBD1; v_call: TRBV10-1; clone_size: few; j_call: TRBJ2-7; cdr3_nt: TGCGCCAGCAGCCCGGACAGGGGGCTCTACGAGCAGTACTTC; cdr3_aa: CASSPDRGLYEQYF
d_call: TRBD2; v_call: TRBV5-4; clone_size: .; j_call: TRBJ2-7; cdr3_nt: TGTGCCAGCAGCTTGGGGACTAGGCCTAACGAGCAGTACTTC; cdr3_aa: CASSLGTRPNEQYF
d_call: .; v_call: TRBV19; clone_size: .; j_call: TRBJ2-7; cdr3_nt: TGTGGGCGTCCTGAATCCCGGGACATCACACCAGTCGCCTACGAGCAGTACTTC; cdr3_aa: CGRPESRDITPVAYEQYF
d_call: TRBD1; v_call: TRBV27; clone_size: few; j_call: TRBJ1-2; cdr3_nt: TGTGCCAGCAGTTTGGGGACAGGGGTGCCTGGCTACACCTTC; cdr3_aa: CASSLGTGVPGYTF
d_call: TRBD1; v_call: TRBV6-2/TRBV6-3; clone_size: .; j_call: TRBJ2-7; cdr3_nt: TGTGCCAGCAGTCAGACAGGGGGGAACTACGAGCAGTACTTC; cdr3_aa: CASSQTGGNYEQYF
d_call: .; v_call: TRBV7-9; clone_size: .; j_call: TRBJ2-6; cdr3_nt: TGTGCCAGCAGTTCCACGGGCTCTGGGGCCAACGTCCTGACTTTC; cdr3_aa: CASSSTGSGANVLTF
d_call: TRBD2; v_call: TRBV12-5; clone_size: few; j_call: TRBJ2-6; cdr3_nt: TGTGCTAGCCCCGGACTAGCGGGAGGGCCTGGGGCCAACGTCCTGACTTTC; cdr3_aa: CASPGLAGGPGANVLTF
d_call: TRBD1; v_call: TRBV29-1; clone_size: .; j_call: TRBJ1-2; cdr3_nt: TGCAGCGTTGGGGGACAGGGGGGAGGCTACACCTTC; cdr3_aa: CSVGGQGGGYTF
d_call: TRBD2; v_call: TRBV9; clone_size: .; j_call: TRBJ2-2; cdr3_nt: TGTGCCAGCAGCGTAGCTGGCCTAGCGGGGACCGGGGAGCTGTTTTTT; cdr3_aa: CASSVAGLAGTGELFF
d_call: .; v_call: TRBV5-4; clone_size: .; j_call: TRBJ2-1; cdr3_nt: TGTGCCAGCAGTCCGGGGGGCCACTCCTACAATGAGCAGTTCTTC; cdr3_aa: CASSPGGHSYNEQFF
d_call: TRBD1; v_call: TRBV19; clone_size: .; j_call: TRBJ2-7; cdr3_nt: TGTGCCAGTAGTGCCGACAGGGGGCAGGGCGAGCAGTACTTC; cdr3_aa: CASSADRGQGEQYF
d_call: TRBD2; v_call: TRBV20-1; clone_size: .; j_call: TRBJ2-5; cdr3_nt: TGCAGTGCTAGTTGGACTAGCGGGGAGACCCAGTACTTC; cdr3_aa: CSASWTSGETQYF
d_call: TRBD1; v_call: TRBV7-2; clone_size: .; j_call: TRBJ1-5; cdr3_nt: TGTGCCAGCAGCCCGACAGGGGGCGGCAATCAGCCCCAGCATTTT; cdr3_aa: CASSPTGGGNQPQHF
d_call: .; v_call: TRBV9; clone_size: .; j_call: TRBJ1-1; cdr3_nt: TGTGCCAGCAGCGTAGGGGCAGGTCTCAACACTGAAGCTTTCTTT; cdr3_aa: CASSVGAGLNTEAFF
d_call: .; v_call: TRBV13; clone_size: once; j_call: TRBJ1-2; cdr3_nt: TGTGCCAGCAGCTTAGGCCTACGGGGGTTCTATGGCTACACCTTC; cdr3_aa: CASSLGLRGFYGYTF
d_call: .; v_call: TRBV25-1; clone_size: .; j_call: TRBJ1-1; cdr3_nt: TGTGCCAGCAGTGCGTCCCCTACCCAAGCTTTCTTT; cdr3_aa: CASSASPTQAFF
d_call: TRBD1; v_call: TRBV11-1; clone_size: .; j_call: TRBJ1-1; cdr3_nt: TGTGCCAGCAGCCGCGAGGGGGCGGTCACTGAAGCTTTCTTT; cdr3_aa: CASSREGAVTEAFF
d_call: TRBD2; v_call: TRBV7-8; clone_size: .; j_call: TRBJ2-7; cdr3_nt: TGTGCCAGCAGCCTCGGGACTAGCGGGAGCTCCTACGAGCAGTACTTC; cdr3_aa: CASSLGTSGSSYEQYF
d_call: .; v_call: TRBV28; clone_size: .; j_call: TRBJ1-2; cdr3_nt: TGTGCCAGCATTCTTACAGGGCATGGCTACACCTTC; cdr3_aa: CASILTGHGYTF
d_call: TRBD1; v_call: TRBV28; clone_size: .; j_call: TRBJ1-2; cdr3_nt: TGTGCCAGCAGTCAGACAGGGGGATATGGCTACACCTTC; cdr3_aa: CASSQTGGYGYTF
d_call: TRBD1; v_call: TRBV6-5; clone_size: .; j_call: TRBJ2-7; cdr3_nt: TGTGCCAGCAGTCCCGGGACAGGAAACTACGAGCAGTACTTC; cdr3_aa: CASSPGTGNYEQYF
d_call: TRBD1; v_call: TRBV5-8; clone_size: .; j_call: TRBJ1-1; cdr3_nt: TGTGCCAGCAGCACCAGGGGGCTGAACACTGAAGCTTTCTTT; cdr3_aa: CASSTRGLNTEAFF
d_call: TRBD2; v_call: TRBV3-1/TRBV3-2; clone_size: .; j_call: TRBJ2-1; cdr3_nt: TGTGCCAGCAGCCCCACTAGCGGGGGGTGGGATGAGCAGTTCTTC; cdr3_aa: CASSPTSGGWDEQFF